This T cell receptor (beta chain) was documented in a study of T cell changes during pregnancy in multiple sclerosis. This clone was seen more than once but under ten times. There are 14 residues in the CDR3. Germline CDR1 reads SEHNR; CDR2 reads FQNEAQ (reference sequence). The V and J ends lost 4 bases and 7 bases, in that order; junction bases with no gene match: 9. The assay was immunoSEQ multiplex PCR, and TCRdb's table has in-frame clones only and misses some. The sample includes approximately 89,000 clones, 94% of them seen just once. The source material was peripheral blood, sampled after pregnancy. This chain links TRBV7-9 with TRBJ1-1; TRBD1 matches at 7 bases. The sequence was obtained from a female donor in good health, enrolled as a control in a pregnancy study. The DNA for the CDR3 is TGTGCCAGCAGCTCAAGACAGGGAAGGGGTGAAGCTTTCTTT. It yields the protein CASSSRQGRGEAFF.